This T cell receptor beta chain derives from a study of blood T cell repertoires in COVID-19 (dated by TCRdb to about 2020). As for the study more broadly: Collaborator samples came from the United States, Italy and Spain and covered acute and convalescent phases of COVID-19. The prospective study material was composed of cDNA or gDNA derived from T cells, B-cell-depleted T cells, or PBMCs. Subjects who had been exposed to COVID-19, were actively infected with it, or had recovered from it provided the deeply sampled blood TCRbeta repertoires that made up the dataset. The repertoires were released in a freely available public database meant as a resource for research on the immune response to SARS-CoV-2. The samples were drawn from the first 160 participants of the ongoing ImmuneRACE study and from 1,254 subjects provided by 6 global collaborators. Sample metadata almost always included a de-identified subject ID, COVID-19 status, age in years and sex. Where available, HLA class I and class II types were taken from metadata supplied by the sample provider and were not determined by assay-based typing.

Its CDR3 holds 12 amino acids, cysteine through phenylalanine. Solely the CDR3 DNA is kept, with 36 bases framed from the first base. The germline V gene (reference sequence) gives CDR1 as LGHDT and CDR2 as YNNKEL. V and J lose 6 bases and 4 bases, and a span of 7 bases separates them. The investigation overall reported the following: How much clinical and demographic metadata was included differed by source and by participant, and the metadata was provided uncurated.

TCRbeta CDR3 regions were amplified from genomic DNA by means of the immunoSEQ Assay, a bias-controlled multiplex PCR. As for how the authors treated the data: The number of nucleated cells in each sample was estimated by amplification of reference gene primers within the assay. Sequence reads were collapsed and filtered to measure the absolute abundance of every unique TCRbeta CDR3 rearrangement. For each sample, productive Simpson clonality was calculated by taking the square root of Simpson's diversity index across productive rearrangements. TCRdb's version of the immuneACCESS table is confined to in-frame rearrangements and falls short of the full clone set. An unresolved V gene accounts for under half of the shortfall where checked; the remainder is of unknown origin. V and J calls and clone size are given by that table; D and trimming were obtained from the DNA. A total of about 160,000 clones appear in this sample, roughly 88% of them only once. Roughly 9.2% of the sample is held by the ten biggest clonotypes.

Collaborating institutions collected whole blood in K2EDTA tubes following their own protocols. For TCRbeta analysis, collaborator samples were shipped as frozen whole blood, as isolated PBMCs, or as DNA extracted from either sample type. For this clone: Its cognate antigen has yet to be identified. This may arise from a read error, as a much more abundant clone is one base away.

The sequence is built from TRBV3-1 (or the pseudogene TRBV3-2) and TRBJ1-3; no D gene can be assigned with confidence. The material sequenced was peripheral blood. The sequence derives from a woman at least 80 years old with active or convalescent COVID-19. The DNA sequence reads TGTGCCAGCAGTCCACAGGGAAACACCATATATTTT. It is translated as CASSPQGNTIYF.